The rows below give T cell receptor beta chains drawn from one sample of a study of beta chain features in type 1 diabetes. Libraries were prepared by immunoSEQ multiplex PCR; TCRdb keeps only in-frame clonotypes and omits some of them. This sample has 150,000 or so clones; 63% occur once, and the top ten carry 0.08% to 0.09%. What was sequenced was naive CD4+ T cells from blood. The receptors derive from a man younger than 45 with type 1 diabetes. The CDR3 runs from the conserved cysteine through the conserved F or W. The D gene is left open where the match is weak. Rows give clone size only sometimes, using once, few, many, or a class for an expanded clone.

abundance	v_gene	d_gene	j_gene	CDR3nt	CDR3aa
few	TRBV30	-	TRBJ2-7	TGTGCCTGGTCGAGGGGCTCCTACGAGCAGTACTTC	CAWSRGSYEQYF
-	TRBV9	-	TRBJ2-5	TGTGCCAGCAGCGTTAGCTTACAGGGTACCCAAGAGACCCAGTACTTC	CASSVSLQGTQETQYF
-	TRBV2	TRBD1	TRBJ2-5	TGTGCCAGCAGTAGGACAGGGCCCGTCCAAGAGACCCAGTACTTC	CASSRTGPVQETQYF
-	TRBV9	-	TRBJ2-3	TGTGCCAGCAGCGTAGAACTGGCTAGCACAGATACGCAGTATTTT	CASSVELASTDTQYF
-	TRBV6-5	-	TRBJ2-7	TGTGCCAGCAGTTACGGGCAGGAGATCTCCTACGAGCAGTACTTC	CASSYGQEISYEQYF
-	TRBV13	-	TRBJ2-4	TGTGCCAGCAGCTGGGGACTCCCGCCCGGAGATCAGTACTTC	CASSWGLPPGDQYF
-	TRBV5-6	TRBD1	TRBJ2-1	TGTGCCAGCAGCCGAACAGGGGACCCCTACAATGAGCAGTTCTTC	CASSRTGDPYNEQFF
-	TRBV15	-	TRBJ2-3	TGTGCCACCAGCAGCCGTTTAGATACGCAGTATTTT	CATSSRLDTQYF
few	TRBV28	-	TRBJ2-5	TGTGCCAGCAGCCTCGCCGGGCCCCAGGCGGAGACCCAGTACTTC	CASSLAGPQAETQYF
once	TRBV4-1	TRBD1	TRBJ2-5	TGCGCCAGCAGCCAGGCTTCGACAGGGGGCGGGCGCGGGACCCAGTACTTC	CASSQASTGGGRGTQYF
-	TRBV30	-	TRBJ2-1	TGTGCCTGGATGACGGGGGTGACCTCCTACAATGAGCAGTTCTTC	CAWMTGVTSYNEQFF
-	TRBV10-3	-	TRBJ2-7	TGTGCCATCAGTGAGTCTAACGGTTACGAGCAGTACTTC	CAISESNGYEQYF
-	TRBV4-3	TRBD1	TRBJ2-5	TGCGCCAGCAGCCCCCTACTTGGGGACAGGCAGTACTTC	CASSPLLGDRQYF
few	TRBV5-7	TRBD1	TRBJ2-7	TGTGCCAGCATCCTGCAGGACAGGGCCTCCTACGAGCAGTACTTC	CASILQDRASYEQYF
-	TRBV29-1	TRBD1	TRBJ2-7	TGCAGCGTTATGGACAGGGGACGGATCGAGCAGTACTTC	CSVMDRGRIEQYF
-	TRBV29-1	TRBD1	TRBJ2-1	TGCAGCGTTAACAGGGGCGCTGAGCAGTTCTTC	CSVNRGAEQFF
-	TRBV10-1	TRBD1	TRBJ2-7	TGCGCCAGCAGTGATCCGGGACAGGGGGCTTACGAGCAGTACTTC	CASSDPGQGAYEQYF
-	TRBV18	-	TRBJ2-7	TGTGCCAGCTCACCTCGGGATCCACCTTACGAGCAGTACTTC	CASSPRDPPYEQYF
-	TRBV7-2	-	TRBJ2-3	TGTGCCAGCAGCTTGGTTCCATTGGGTGCAGATACGCAGTATTTT	CASSLVPLGADTQYF
few	TRBV18	-	TRBJ2-3	TGTGCCAGCTCACCACCTAGGGGAGGTGGCACAGATACGCAGTATTTT	CASSPPRGGGTDTQYF
-	TRBV7-2	-	TRBJ1-6	TGTGCCAGCAGCTTAGAAGGCAGGGGAGGTTCACCCCTCCACTTT	CASSLEGRGGSPLHF
few	TRBV10-3	-	TRBJ1-1	TGTGCCATCAGTGAGTATCCCCCTGGGAGTAGTGAAGCTTTCTTT	CAISEYPPGSSEAFF
once	TRBV11-2	TRBD1	TRBJ2-7	TGTGCCAGCAGCCCCATCCGGGACAGTTACTCCTACGAGCAGTACTTC	CASSPIRDSYSYEQYF
-	TRBV29-1	-	TRBJ2-5	TGCAGCGTTGAACAGAGGCAGGCTCAAGAGACCCAGTACTTC	CSVEQRQAQETQYF